Below are 7 T cell receptor beta chains sequenced from a single sample in a study of CD8 T cells in ankylosing spondylitis. Study results and limitations: Apparently characteristic of ankylosing spondylitis blood was a TCR beta motif (eight highly homologous variants).

These receptors have no identified antigens. MiXCR was run by TCRdb on the 5' RACE reads, yielding one entry per CDR3 protein. Of around 540,000 distinct CDR3 sequences listed, roughly 13% are singletons. The specimen was blood, either unsorted or a sorted T cell fraction (not recorded which). Receptors originate from a male donor with ankylosing spondylitis.

This clonotype came up a few times. The chain joins TRBV20-1 to TRBJ2-7; D might be TRBD2 (5 bases). Trimming left V 4 bases short and J 6 bases short, with 16 bases between. This CDR3 spans 13 amino acids. Germline CDR1 reads DFQATT; CDR2 reads SNEGSKA (reference sequence). The CDR3 protein is CSAKNAGHGEQYF. DNA of the CDR3: TGCAGTGCTAAAAATGCGGGCCACGGCGAGCAGTACTTC.

The gene calls are TRBV27 and TRBJ2-3; 13 bases map to TRBD2. V lost 5 bases and J lost 1; bases outside the gene matches: 9. This CDR3 contains 18 residues. Germline CDR1 reads MNHEY; CDR2 reads SMNVEV (reference sequence). CDR3 residues: CASSPLLLAGGGTDTQYF. CDR3 DNA sequence: TGTGCCAGCAGTCCCCTCCTACTAGCGGGAGGGGGCACAGATACGCAGTATTTT.

CDR3 protein: CASSLLALNEQFF. For the CDR3, the DNA is TGCGCCAGCAGCTTGCTAGCCCTCAATGAGCAGTTCTTC. This sequence joins TRBV5-1 and TRBJ2-1; perhaps TRBD2 as D (5 bases). CDR3 size: 13 residues. Germline lookup yields CDR1 SGHRS and CDR2 YFSETQ. V shed 1 base and J shed 6 bases, with 8 bases lying between them.

This clonotype was seen just once. The V and J genes are TRBV20-1 and TRBJ1-1; D possibly corresponds to TRBD1 (5 bases). CDR3 length equals 13 residues. Germline CDR1 and CDR2: DFQATT and SNEGSKA (reference sequence). The V gene lost 0 bases and the J gene lost 5 bases, with 10 bases spanning the gap. The CDR3 sequence is CSARDQGVTEAFF. In nucleotides, the CDR3 is TGCAGTGCTAGAGATCAAGGGGTTACTGAAGCTTTCTTT.

Only a few counts were recorded for this clonotype. The rearrangement uses TRBV15 and TRBJ1-6, with D maybe TRBD1 (6 bases). This CDR3 has 16 residues. Looked up from germline, CDR1 is LNHNV and CDR2 is YYDKDF (reference sequence). Between the trimmed V and J ends, which lost 0 bases and 7 bases, there was a span of 13 bases. The CDR3 DNA follows: TGTGCCACCAGCAGAGATCCGGACAGCGCGAATTCACCCCTCCACTTT. This gives the protein CATSRDPDSANSPLHF.

Only a few counts were recorded for this clonotype. This chain joins TRBV24-1 and TRBJ2-7; 8 positions match TRBD1. The CDR3 is made up of 16 amino acids. J was trimmed by 1 base and V by 2 bases; bases with no gene match: 6. CDR1 and CDR2 from the germline V gene are KGHDR and SFDVKD. The CDR3 region is CATSDSPGTGSYEQYF. CDR3 sequence (DNA): TGTGCCACCAGTGATTCGCCCGGGACAGGTTCCTACGAGCAGTACTTC.

This rearrangement joins TRBV12-3 or TRBV12-4 to TRBJ2-7, with D possibly TRBD1 on 6 matching bases. This CDR3 comprises 16 residues. Trimming removed 0 bases at V and 3 bases at J, with 15 bases between. CDR3 DNA sequence: TGTGCCAGCAGTTTAGCGAACCGACAGGTTAACTACGAGCAGTACGTC. It yields the protein CASSLANRQVNYEQYV.